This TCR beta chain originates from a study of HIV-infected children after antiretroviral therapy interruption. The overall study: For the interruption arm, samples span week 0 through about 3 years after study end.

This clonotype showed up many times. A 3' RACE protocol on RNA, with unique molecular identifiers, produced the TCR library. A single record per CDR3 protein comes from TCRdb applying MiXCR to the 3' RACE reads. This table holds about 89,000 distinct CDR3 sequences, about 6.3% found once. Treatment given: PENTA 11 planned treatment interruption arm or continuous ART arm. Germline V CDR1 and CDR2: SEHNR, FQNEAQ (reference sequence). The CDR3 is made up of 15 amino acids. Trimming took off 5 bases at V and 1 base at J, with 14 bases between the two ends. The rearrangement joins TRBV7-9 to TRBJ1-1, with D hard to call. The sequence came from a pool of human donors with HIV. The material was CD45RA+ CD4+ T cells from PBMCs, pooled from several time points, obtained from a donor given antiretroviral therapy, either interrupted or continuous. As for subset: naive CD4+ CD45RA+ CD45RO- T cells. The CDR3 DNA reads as TGTGCCAGCAGCCCCGTTCACAGAAGGAACACTGAAGCTTTCTTT. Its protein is CASSPVHRRNTEAFF.